Presented here are 17 T cell receptor beta chains from one specimen sequenced in a study of blood T cell repertoires in COVID-19. Repertoires were generated with immunoSEQ multiplex PCR, while TCRdb's copy carries only in-frame clones and drops some. The repertoire holds about 210,000 clones, with around 86% as singletons. Sequenced input: PBMCs or T cells enriched from blood (not recorded which). The receptor source for this set is a woman aged 45-65 years with acute COVID-19.

The chain couples TRBV4-3 to TRBJ2-5; no reliable D call. Deletions cut 3 bases from V and 2 bases from J, with 7 bases between. The V gene's germline CDR1 is LGHNA and CDR2 YSLEER. The CDR3 spans 13 residues. The DNA for the CDR3 is TGCGCCAGCAGCCAGAACAGACAAGAGACCCAGTACTTC. Translation gives CASSQNRQETQYF.

The chain recombines TRBV7-2 with TRBJ2-7, with D perhaps matching TRBD2 (5 bases). CDR3 length: 15 amino acids. CDR1 SGHTA and CDR2 FQGNSA come from the germline V gene. The V and J ends lost 5 bases and 0 bases respectively, with 14 bases between them. The CDR3 coding sequence is TGTGCCAGCAGCCCACCGGGGTCCCACTCCTACGAGCAGTACTTC. Protein: CASSPPGSHSYEQYF.

J is TRBJ1-3 and V is TRBV5-1; 9 positions agree with TRBD1. V was pared by 4 bases and J by 3 bases, with 2 bases of the junction left unmatched. Looked up from germline, CDR1 is SGHRS and CDR2 is YFSETQ. The CDR3 has 14 residues. CDR3 loop: CASSPGQGGNTIYF. CDR3 DNA: TGCGCCAGCAGCCCGGGACAGGGTGGAAACACCATATATTTT.

This chain uses TRBV11-2 with TRBJ2-7, with D unclear. The CDR3 covers 12 residues. V was trimmed by 5 bases and J by 5 bases, leaving 10 bases between them. Germline values: CDR1 SGHAT, CDR2 FQNNGV. The CDR3 DNA follows: TGTGCCAGCAGCCGAAATCGGGACGAGCAGTACTTC. This gives the protein CASSRNRDEQYF.

This rearrangement joins TRBV9 to TRBJ2-5; D is undetermined. Germline V CDR1 and CDR2: SGDLS, YYNGEE. The CDR3 is 11 amino acids. Trimming took 4 bases from V and 5 from J, leaving 6 bases between them. The DNA of the CDR3 is TGTGCCAGCAGCTGGGCTGAGACCCAGTACTTC. Translating it yields CASSWAETQYF.

The J gene is TRBJ1-6, the V gene TRBV11-2; TRBD1 matches at 7 bases. This CDR3 is 15 amino acids long. CDR1 and CDR2 from the germline V gene are SGHAT and FQNNGV. V lost 0 bases to trimming and J lost 7 bases; unmatched junction nucleotides: 3. The CDR3 is CASSLDRGQNSPLHF. In DNA form, the CDR3 reads TGTGCCAGCAGCTTAGATCGGGGACAGAATTCACCCCTCCACTTT.

The rearrangement uses TRBV5-1 and TRBJ2-7; 7 positions agree with TRBD1. This CDR3 region has 15 residues. Per germline, CDR1 SGHRS and CDR2 YFSETQ. Losses at the gene ends were 4 bases for V and 3 bases for J; bases not matched to a gene: 10. The CDR3 coding sequence is TGCGCCAGCAGCCCAGCCGGGACAGCGTTCTACGAGCAGTACTTC. Translating it yields CASSPAGTAFYEQYF.

The V call is TRBV7-2, the J call TRBJ2-1, with unresolved D. The CDR3 sequence is 11 residues long. The V gene lost 4 bases and the J gene lost 15 bases, with 13 bases spanning the gap. In germline, CDR1 is SGHTA, CDR2 FQGNSA. As DNA, the CDR3 is TGTGCCAGCAGCTATGGGTGGGCTTTGTTCTTC. Translating it yields CASSYGWALFF.

This chain's CDR3 is CASSPWSGGYTF. Here the CDR3 DNA reads TGTGCCAGCAGCCCCTGGAGCGGTGGCTACACCTTC. The chain is built from TRBV9 and TRBJ1-2, with D unresolved. The CDR3 runs to 12 residues. CDR1 is SGDLS, CDR2 YYNGEE, per germline. V gave up 4 bases and J gave up 7 bases, with 11 bases separating them.

This clone was seen at least ten times. The J gene is TRBJ2-3, the V gene TRBV6-5, with D possibly TRBD1 on 6 matching bases. With 4 bases removed from V and 0 bases from J, the gap between germline ends came to 14 bases. Germline CDR1 and CDR2: MNHEY and SVGAGI. The CDR3 length is 16 residues. CDR3 coding DNA: TGTGCCAGCAGTTTACAGGGTCAGGGGAGCACAGATACGCAGTATTTT. Residues: CASSLQGQGSTDTQYF.

The chain has TRBV4-1 and TRBJ2-4; 8 nucleotides match TRBD2. CDR1 is MGHRA, CDR2 YSYEKL, per germline. The CDR3 covers 19 residues. The V gene end was trimmed by 0 bases and the J gene end by 0 bases; junction bases not matched to a gene: 10. The CDR3 protein is CASSQDKSSGGLAKNIQYF. CDR3 in DNA: TGCGCCAGCAGCCAAGATAAGTCCAGCGGGGGTCTAGCCAAAAACATTCAGTACTTC.

The chain combines TRBV15 with TRBJ2-1; D is perhaps TRBD2 (6 bases). V lost 9 bases and J 8 bases, leaving 20 bases between the germline ends. This CDR3 region has 14 residues. CDR1 and CDR2 (germline): LNHNV, YYDKDF (reference sequence). CDR3 nucleotide sequence: TGTGCCACTTCCCACCGGGACTTTCTCCATGAGCAGTTCTTC. Its protein is CATSHRDFLHEQFF.

This clone has only a few counts. This sequence joins TRBV6-5 and TRBJ1-2; 9 bases fit TRBD1. Germline-derived CDR1 and CDR2 are MNHEY and SVGAGI. This CDR3 comprises 14 residues. The junction had 3 bases not matched to a gene; V was cut back by 7 bases and J by 0 bases. In DNA form, the CDR3 reads TGTGCCAGCAAACAGGGGGCAACTAACTATGGCTACACCTTC. This translates into CASKQGATNYGYTF.

This rearrangement joins TRBV28 to TRBJ2-5; TRBD1 matches 9 bases. This CDR3 has 16 residues. Losses at the gene ends were 6 bases for V and 5 bases for J; bases not matched to a gene: 13. Germline CDR1 reads MDHEN; CDR2 reads SYDVKM. Here the CDR3 DNA reads TGTGCCAGCAGCCTTTGGGACAGGGAGGGAGAGGAGACCCAGTACTTC. It encodes CASSLWDREGEETQYF.

This chain links TRBV20-1 with TRBJ1-5; 8 nucleotides align to TRBD1. The V and J ends lost 3 bases and 7 bases, in that order; junction bases with no gene match: 5. Per germline, CDR1 DFQATT and CDR2 SNEGSKA (reference sequence). CDR3 length equals 13 residues. The CDR3 region has the DNA TGCAGTGCTAGTCACAGGGGGGGACAGCCCCAGCATTTT. This translates into CSASHRGGQPQHF.

This chain joins TRBV4-3 and TRBJ2-7, with TRBD1 as a possible D gene (5 bases). The ends were cut back, 0 bases at V and 2 bases at J, with 11 bases in the middle. Germline assignment: CDR1 LGHNA and CDR2 YSLEER. The CDR3 covers 15 residues. The CDR3 spells CASSQDLPGTYEQYF. In DNA, the CDR3 is TGCGCCAGCAGCCAAGATCTACCAGGGACCTACGAGCAGTACTTC.

This clone appeared a few times. The rearrangement links TRBV6-5 to TRBJ1-1; D may be TRBD1 (6 bases). CDR3 size: 14 residues. Germline V lookup: CDR1 MNHEY, CDR2 SVGAGI. CDR3 residues: CARGGTPTDTEAFF. The CDR3 DNA is TGTGCGAGGGGAGGGACACCGACGGACACTGAAGCTTTCTTT.